What follows are 19 T cell receptor beta chains derived from one specimen sequenced in a study of blood T cell repertoires in COVID-19. Profiled with immunoSEQ multiplex PCR; TCRdb holds only in-frame clones, not every one. The sample has some 64,000 clones, about 70% seen once. The sequencing input was peripheral blood. Receptors were obtained from a human donor in a cohort sampled during active COVID-19.

The V and J genes are TRBV12-3 or TRBV12-4 and TRBJ2-1; no reliable D call. The CDR3 totals 11 residues. Trimming pared 7 bases from V and 3 bases from J, leaving 4 bases between. The CDR3 loop reads CASTRYNEQFF. For the CDR3, the DNA is TGTGCCAGCACCCGCTACAATGAGCAGTTCTTC.

The chain employs TRBV7-6 and TRBJ2-7; 10 positions agree with TRBD2. The CDR3 extends over 15 amino acids. From germline, CDR1 is SGHVS and CDR2 FNYEAQ. The V segment lost 4 bases and the J segment 1 base; nucleotides outside the gene matches: 4. The chain's CDR3 is CASSSLAGASYEQYF. In DNA, the CDR3 is TGTGCCAGCAGCTCTCTAGCGGGGGCTTCCTACGAGCAGTACTTC.

The gene calls are TRBV20-1 and TRBJ2-1; D perhaps matches TRBD2 (5 bases). The length of the CDR3 is 11 residues. V lost 7 bases and J lost 7, with 11 bases in between. The germline CDR1 and CDR2 sequences are DFQATT and SNEGSKA (reference sequence). CDR3 residues: CSVSGLNEQFF. The CDR3 coding sequence is TGCAGTGTCTCGGGGTTGAATGAGCAGTTCTTC.

V gene TRBV11-1 combines with J gene TRBJ2-3; 8 bases agree with TRBD1. The CDR3 runs 16 residues. CDR1 SGHAT and CDR2 FQDESV come from the germline V gene (reference sequence). J was trimmed by 2 bases and V by 5 bases; bases with no gene match: 9. CDR3 loop: CASSPWDRRNTDTQYF. In DNA form, the CDR3 reads TGTGCCAGCAGCCCCTGGGACAGGAGAAACACAGATACGCAGTATTTT. Full variable domain (missing parts from reference TRBV11-1 and TRBJ2-3): EAEVAQSPRYKITEKSQAVAFWCDPISGHATLYWYRQILGQGPELLVQFQDESVVDDSQLPKDRFSAERLKGVDSTLKIQPAELGDSAMYLCASSPWDRRNTDTQYFGPGTRLTVL.

The rearrangement links TRBV21-1 to TRBJ1-6; whether TRBD1, the table's D call, matches the DNA was not checked. TRBV21-1 is a known pseudogene. The CDR3 has 17 amino acids. This CDR3 is CASSKLYKPSYNSPLHF. The CDR3 nucleotides read TGTGCCAGCAGCAAATTGTACAAACCATCCTATAATTCACCCCTCCACTTT.

The chain carries TRBV4-1 and TRBJ2-5, with 9 nucleotides matching TRBD1. CDR3 length equals 15 residues. The germline CDR1 and CDR2 sequences are MGHRA and YSYEKL. V lost 2 bases and J lost 2; bases outside the gene matches: 3. The CDR3 spells CASSQTGTGQETQYF. DNA of the CDR3: TGCGCCAGCAGCCAAACCGGGACAGGGCAAGAGACCCAGTACTTC.

V is TRBV30 and J is TRBJ2-1; 7 bases map to TRBD2. The germline V gene has CDR1 GTSNPN and CDR2 SVGIG (reference sequence). Trimming removed 1 base from V and 7 bases from J; junction bases left unmatched: 10. This CDR3 is built from 15 residues. CDR3 sequence: CAWSGVAGVGNEQFF. CDR3 DNA sequence: TGTGCCTGGAGTGGGGTGGCGGGGGTTGGGAATGAGCAGTTCTTC. The full variable domain, with the rest looked up from reference TRBV30 and TRBJ2-1, is SQTIHQWPATLVQPVGSPLSLECTVEGTSNPNLYWYRQAAGRGLQLLFYSVGIGQISSEVPQNLSASRPQDRQFILSSKKLLLSDSGFYLCAWSGVAGVGNEQFFGPGTRLTVL.

This clone was observed a handful of times. The chain employs TRBV27 and TRBJ2-5, with D maybe TRBD1 (5 bases). Germline V CDR1 and CDR2: MNHEY, SMNVEV (reference sequence). The germline V and J ends were trimmed by 6 bases and 3 bases, with 8 bases remaining between them. CDR3 length equals 12 residues. The CDR3 spells CASRKGKETQYF. The CDR3 nucleotides read TGTGCCAGCAGAAAGGGGAAAGAGACCCAGTACTTC.

In DNA, the CDR3 is TGTGCCAGCAGCTTAGGAGGGTTGAGCACCGGGGAGCTGTTTTTT. Its protein is CASSLGGLSTGELFF. The chain is built from TRBV5-4 and TRBJ2-2; D possibly corresponds to TRBD2 (6 bases). The CDR3 sequence is 15 residues long. Germline loops: CDR1 SGHNT, CDR2 YYREEE (reference sequence). V lost 2 bases and J lost 4, with 12 bases in between. The variable domain in full, with the rest retrieved from reference TRBV5-4 and TRBJ2-2, is ETGVTQSPTHLIKTRGQQVTLRCSSQSGHNTVSWYQQALGQGPQFIFQYYREEENGRGNFPPRFSGLQFPNYSSELNVNALELDDSALYLCASSLGGLSTGELFFGEGSRLTVL.

This chain links TRBV11-2 with TRBJ2-7; TRBD2 aligns across 8 bases. CDR1 is SGHAT, CDR2 FQNNGV, per germline. This CDR3 has 15 amino acids. Losses at the gene ends were 0 bases for V and 3 bases for J; bases not matched to a gene: 4. Here the CDR3 DNA reads TGTGCCAGCAGCTTAGAGTCTAGCGGGCTCTACGAGCAGTACTTC. Amino acids: CASSLESSGLYEQYF. The variable domain in full, completed from reference TRBV11-2 and TRBJ2-7, reads EAGVAQSPRYKIIEKRQSVAFWCNPISGHATLYWYQQILGQGPKLLIQFQNNGVVDDSQLPKDRFSAERLKGVDSTLKIQPAKLEDSAVYLCASSLESSGLYEQYFGPGTRLTVT.

The chain has TRBV6-2 or TRBV6-3 and TRBJ1-2, with TRBD1 as a possible D gene (5 bases). V lost 4 bases and J 3 bases, leaving 12 bases between the germline ends. The CDR3 loop spans 14 amino acids. From germline, CDR1 is MNHEY and CDR2 SVGEGT. CDR3 bases: TGTGCCAGCAGTTTGGAGGGGTACCACTATGGCTACACCTTC. Translated: CASSLEGYHYGYTF.

This clone was seen repeatedly, ten times or more. The chain combines TRBV2 with TRBJ1-2; D remains ambiguous. Between the trimmed V and J ends, which lost 3 bases and 6 bases, there was a span of 17 bases. The V gene's germline CDR1 is SNHLY and CDR2 FYNNEI. This CDR3 has 15 amino acids. CDR3 amino acids: CASSEFSRPGDGYTF. The CDR3 DNA follows: TGTGCCAGCAGTGAGTTCTCCCGTCCTGGAGATGGCTACACCTTC.

About this clone itself: In the same sample, other DNA sequences code for this CDR3. The chain couples TRBV11-2 to TRBJ2-1, with D possibly TRBD2 on 6 matching bases. CDR1 and CDR2 from the germline V gene are SGHAT and FQNNGV. V was shortened by 1 base and J by 9 bases, with 10 bases between the two germline ends. The CDR3 extends over 13 amino acids. Here the CDR3 DNA reads TGTGCCAGCAGCTTAGTCCGGGGGTTTGAGCAGTTCTTC. This sequence encodes CASSLVRGFEQFF.

This sequence joins TRBV7-9 and TRBJ1-2; D gene uncertain. CDR3 length: 12 amino acids. The V end lost 3 bases, the J end lost 8 bases, and 10 bases lay between the germline ends. CDR1 is SEHNR, CDR2 FQNEAQ, per germline (reference sequence). This chain's CDR3 is CASSFNREGYTF. CDR3 nucleotides: TGTGCCAGCAGCTTCAACCGGGAAGGCTACACCTTC.

This chain connects TRBV27 to TRBJ2-3; 8 nucleotides line up with TRBD1. CDR3 size: 16 residues. V dropped 7 bases and J dropped 3; count of bases not matched to a gene: 12. Germline V gene data show CDR1 as MNHEY and CDR2 as SMNVEV (reference sequence). The CDR3 reads CASTPSRTGFTDTQYF. DNA of the CDR3: TGTGCCAGCACCCCATCGAGGACAGGGTTTACAGATACGCAGTATTTT.

This chain connects TRBV4-3 to TRBJ1-4, with 8 nucleotides matching TRBD1. The J segment lost 6 bases and the V segment lost 0 bases, leaving 6 bases of the junction unmatched. The CDR3 consists of 16 residues. Germline loops: CDR1 LGHNA, CDR2 YSLEER. The CDR3, as DNA: TGCGCCAGCAGCCAAGATTGGACAGGGATGGATGAAAAACTGTTTTTT. It encodes CASSQDWTGMDEKLFF.

The rearrangement links TRBV5-4 to TRBJ2-3; 15 positions match TRBD2. The junction had 3 bases not matched to a gene; V was cut back by 4 bases and J by 0 bases. The germline V gene encodes CDR1 SGHNT and CDR2 YYREEE (reference sequence). The CDR3 is made up of 17 amino acids. CDR3: CASSAGTSGGSTDTQYF. DNA of the CDR3: TGTGCCAGCAGCGCCGGGACTAGCGGGGGGAGCACAGATACGCAGTATTTT.

This clone was detected a few times. This chain uses TRBV3-1 (or the pseudogene TRBV3-2) with TRBJ1-3; weak D call: TRBD1 (6 bases). CDR1 LGHDT and CDR2 YNNKEL come from the germline V gene (reference sequence). V lost 1 base and J 4 bases, leaving 17 bases between the germline ends. The CDR3 covers 17 residues. The CDR3 DNA sequence: TGTGCCAGCAGCCAAGCCTCAGGGGCAGGGATGGGAAACACCATATATTTT. It specifies CASSQASGAGMGNTIYF.

In DNA, the CDR3 is TGTGCCAGCAGCATCGGACAGGGTCTGGTTGAGACCCAGTACTTC. It is translated as CASSIGQGLVETQYF. The J gene is TRBJ2-5, the V gene TRBV5-8, with TRBD1 identical over 8 bases. V was clipped by 4 bases and J by 5 bases; unmatched bases: 10. CDR3 length: 15 amino acids. Germline CDR1 and CDR2: SGHTS and YDEGEE.